This TCR beta chain is drawn from a study of chemoradiotherapy in HPV16-positive cancers. Turning to the study itself: Functional T-cell assays on a couple of HPV16-positive patients' cells defined candidate HPV-specific clones and common TCR motifs.

J was trimmed by 0 bases and V by 7 bases; bases with no gene match: 11. This CDR3 has 17 residues. Germline loops: CDR1 PRHDT, CDR2 FYEKMQ (reference sequence). Whole-study results and caveats: Functional assays defining HPV-specific T cells used only two HPV16-positive patients.

TCRdb's table, derived via immunoSEQ multiplex PCR, lists solely in-frame clones and lacks some. The table lists tens of thousands of clones, more than 70% of them singletons. Comments on this clone: Its matching antigen is unknown.

This receptor was taken from a human donor with HPV-associated anogenital cancer. The sequenced sample was blood, obtained from a patient who underwent chemoradiotherapy. V and J are TRBV13 and TRBJ1-2, with TRBD1 matching over 10 bases. The CDR3 sequence is CASIQEGDRGTNYGYTF. CDR3 nucleotide sequence: TGTGCCAGCATCCAAGAAGGGGACAGGGGCACTAACTATGGCTACACCTTC.